Listed below are T cell receptor beta chains from one sample, sequenced in a study of beta chain features in type 1 diabetes. Repertoires were generated with immunoSEQ multiplex PCR, while TCRdb's copy carries only in-frame clones and drops some. Seen here are approximately 360,000 clones, roughly 13% observed once, and the top ten hold around 0.0099%. Source material: naive CD4+ T cells from blood. The source is a woman between 18 and 29 years old with type 1 diabetes. The CDR3 runs from the conserved cysteine through the conserved F or W. Each record gives: clone size, J gene, V gene, D gene, CDR3 DNA, CDR3 protein. A D gene is named only where the DNA matches it firmly. Clone sizes are given selectively: once, few, many, or a class where the clone is expanded.

>few|TRBJ2-5|TRBV7-3|TRBD2
TGTGCCAGCAGCTCTCAAGCGGGGGGGAAAGAGACCCAGTACTTC
CASSSQAGGKETQYF
>few|TRBJ2-2|TRBV5-1|TRBD2
TGCGCCAGCAGCCCGGGACTAGCTAGTGCCGGGGAGCTGTTTTTT
CASSPGLASAGELFF
>few|TRBJ1-1|TRBV30|TRBD1
TGTGCCTCCCGGACAGGGAATATGAACACTGAAGCTTTCTTT
CASRTGNMNTEAFF
>few|TRBJ2-3|TRBV28|NA
TGTGCCAGCAGTTTCCCGGACAGCGGACTGGGTACGCAGTATTTT
CASSFPDSGLGTQYF
>NA|TRBJ2-4|TRBV14|NA
TGTGCCAGCAGCCAAGGAAGATCGGACATTCAGTACTTC
CASSQGRSDIQYF
>NA|TRBJ1-6|TRBV23-1|NA
TGCGCCAGCAGTCAAGTTTGCGTGAGCTCCTATAATTCACCCCTCCACTTT
CASSQVCVSSYNSPLHF
>few|TRBJ2-1|TRBV19|NA
TGTGCCAGTAGTATGCCAGGCGTACCCAGGGGGCAGTTCTTC
CASSMPGVPRGQFF
>NA|TRBJ1-2|TRBV5-6|NA
TGTGCCAGCAGCTTCCCAGGGACTAACTATGGCTACACCTTC
CASSFPGTNYGYTF
>NA|TRBJ1-2|TRBV5-1|TRBD1
TGCGCCAGCAGCTTCTCGACAGGGGGCTTGGATGGCTACACCTTC
CASSFSTGGLDGYTF
>NA|TRBJ2-5|TRBV7-2|TRBD1
TGTGCCAGCAGGCGACAGGGGGAAAGGGAGACCCAGTACTTC
CASRRQGERETQYF
>NA|TRBJ1-5|TRBV5-6|TRBD1
TGTGCCAGCAGCGCCACAGGGGAAGCATATCAGCCCCAGCATTTT
CASSATGEAYQPQHF
>few|TRBJ2-7|TRBV4-3|TRBD1
TGCGCCAGCAGCCACCCGGACAGGGATTTGTACGAGCAGTACTTC
CASSHPDRDLYEQYF
>NA|TRBJ1-1|TRBV13|TRBD1
TGTGCCAGCAGTTCGGACAGGGTTCTTGTCACTGAAGCTTTCTTT
CASSSDRVLVTEAFF
>NA|TRBJ2-5|TRBV29-1|TRBD1
TGCAGCGTACGCAGAACAGGGGGCCGGGAGACCCAGTACTTC
CSVRRTGGRETQYF